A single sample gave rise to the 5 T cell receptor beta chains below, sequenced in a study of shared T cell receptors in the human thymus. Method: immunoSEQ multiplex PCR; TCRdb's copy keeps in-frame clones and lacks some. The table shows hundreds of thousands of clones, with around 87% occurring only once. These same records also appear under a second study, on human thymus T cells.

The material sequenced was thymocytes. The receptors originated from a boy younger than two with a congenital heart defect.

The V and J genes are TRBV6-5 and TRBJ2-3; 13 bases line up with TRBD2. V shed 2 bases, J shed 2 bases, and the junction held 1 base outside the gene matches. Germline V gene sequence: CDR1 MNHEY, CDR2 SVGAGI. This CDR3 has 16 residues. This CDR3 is CASSYGLAGDTDTQYF. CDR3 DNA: TGTGCCAGCAGTTACGGACTAGCGGGGGACACAGATACGCAGTATTTT.

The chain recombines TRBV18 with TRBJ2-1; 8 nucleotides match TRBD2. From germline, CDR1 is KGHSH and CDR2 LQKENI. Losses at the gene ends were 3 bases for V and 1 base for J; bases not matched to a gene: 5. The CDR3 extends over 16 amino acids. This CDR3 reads CASSPCIAGSYNEQFF. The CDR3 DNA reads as TGTGCCAGCTCACCTTGCATAGCGGGATCCTACAATGAGCAGTTCTTC.

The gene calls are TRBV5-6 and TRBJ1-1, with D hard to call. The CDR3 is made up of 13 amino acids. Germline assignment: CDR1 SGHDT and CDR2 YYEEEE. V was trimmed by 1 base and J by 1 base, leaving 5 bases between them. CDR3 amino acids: CASSLPGNTEAFF. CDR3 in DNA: TGTGCCAGCAGCTTGCCAGGGAACACTGAAGCTTTCTTT. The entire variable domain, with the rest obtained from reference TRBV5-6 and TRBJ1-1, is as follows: DAGVTQSPTHLIKTRGQQVTLRCSPKSGHDTVSWYQQALGQGPQFIFQYYEEEERQRGNFPDRFSGHQFPNYSSELNVNALLLGDSALYLCASSLPGNTEAFFGQGTRLTVV.

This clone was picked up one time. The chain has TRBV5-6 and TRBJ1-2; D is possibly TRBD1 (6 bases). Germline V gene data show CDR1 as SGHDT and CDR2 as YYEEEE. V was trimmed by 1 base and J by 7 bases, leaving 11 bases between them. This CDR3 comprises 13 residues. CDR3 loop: CASSLNREAGYTF. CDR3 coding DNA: TGTGCCAGCAGCTTGAACAGGGAAGCTGGCTACACCTTC.

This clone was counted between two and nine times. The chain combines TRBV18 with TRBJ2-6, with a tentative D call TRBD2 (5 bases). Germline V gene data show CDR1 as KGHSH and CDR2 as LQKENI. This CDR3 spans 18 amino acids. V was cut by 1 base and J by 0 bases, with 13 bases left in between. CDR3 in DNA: TGTGCCAGCTCACCACACCCGGGGAACGACTCTGGGGCCAACGTCCTGACTTTC. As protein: CASSPHPGNDSGANVLTF.